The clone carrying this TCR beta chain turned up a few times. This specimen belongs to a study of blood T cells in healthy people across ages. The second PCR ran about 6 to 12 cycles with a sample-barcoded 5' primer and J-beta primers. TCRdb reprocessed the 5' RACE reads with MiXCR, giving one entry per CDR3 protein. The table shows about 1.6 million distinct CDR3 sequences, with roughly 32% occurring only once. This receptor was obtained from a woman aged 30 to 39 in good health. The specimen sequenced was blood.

The CDR3 DNA is TGCGCCAGCAGCTTCGGACAGGGGTCTGCCTACGAGCAGTACTTC. Translated, it gives CASSFGQGSAYEQYF. The V gene is TRBV5-1, the J gene TRBJ2-7; TRBD1 agrees at 9 bases. This CDR3 has 15 amino acids. Trimming removed 2 bases from V and 2 bases from J; junction bases left unmatched: 5. The germline CDR1 and CDR2 sequences are SGHRS and YFSETQ.